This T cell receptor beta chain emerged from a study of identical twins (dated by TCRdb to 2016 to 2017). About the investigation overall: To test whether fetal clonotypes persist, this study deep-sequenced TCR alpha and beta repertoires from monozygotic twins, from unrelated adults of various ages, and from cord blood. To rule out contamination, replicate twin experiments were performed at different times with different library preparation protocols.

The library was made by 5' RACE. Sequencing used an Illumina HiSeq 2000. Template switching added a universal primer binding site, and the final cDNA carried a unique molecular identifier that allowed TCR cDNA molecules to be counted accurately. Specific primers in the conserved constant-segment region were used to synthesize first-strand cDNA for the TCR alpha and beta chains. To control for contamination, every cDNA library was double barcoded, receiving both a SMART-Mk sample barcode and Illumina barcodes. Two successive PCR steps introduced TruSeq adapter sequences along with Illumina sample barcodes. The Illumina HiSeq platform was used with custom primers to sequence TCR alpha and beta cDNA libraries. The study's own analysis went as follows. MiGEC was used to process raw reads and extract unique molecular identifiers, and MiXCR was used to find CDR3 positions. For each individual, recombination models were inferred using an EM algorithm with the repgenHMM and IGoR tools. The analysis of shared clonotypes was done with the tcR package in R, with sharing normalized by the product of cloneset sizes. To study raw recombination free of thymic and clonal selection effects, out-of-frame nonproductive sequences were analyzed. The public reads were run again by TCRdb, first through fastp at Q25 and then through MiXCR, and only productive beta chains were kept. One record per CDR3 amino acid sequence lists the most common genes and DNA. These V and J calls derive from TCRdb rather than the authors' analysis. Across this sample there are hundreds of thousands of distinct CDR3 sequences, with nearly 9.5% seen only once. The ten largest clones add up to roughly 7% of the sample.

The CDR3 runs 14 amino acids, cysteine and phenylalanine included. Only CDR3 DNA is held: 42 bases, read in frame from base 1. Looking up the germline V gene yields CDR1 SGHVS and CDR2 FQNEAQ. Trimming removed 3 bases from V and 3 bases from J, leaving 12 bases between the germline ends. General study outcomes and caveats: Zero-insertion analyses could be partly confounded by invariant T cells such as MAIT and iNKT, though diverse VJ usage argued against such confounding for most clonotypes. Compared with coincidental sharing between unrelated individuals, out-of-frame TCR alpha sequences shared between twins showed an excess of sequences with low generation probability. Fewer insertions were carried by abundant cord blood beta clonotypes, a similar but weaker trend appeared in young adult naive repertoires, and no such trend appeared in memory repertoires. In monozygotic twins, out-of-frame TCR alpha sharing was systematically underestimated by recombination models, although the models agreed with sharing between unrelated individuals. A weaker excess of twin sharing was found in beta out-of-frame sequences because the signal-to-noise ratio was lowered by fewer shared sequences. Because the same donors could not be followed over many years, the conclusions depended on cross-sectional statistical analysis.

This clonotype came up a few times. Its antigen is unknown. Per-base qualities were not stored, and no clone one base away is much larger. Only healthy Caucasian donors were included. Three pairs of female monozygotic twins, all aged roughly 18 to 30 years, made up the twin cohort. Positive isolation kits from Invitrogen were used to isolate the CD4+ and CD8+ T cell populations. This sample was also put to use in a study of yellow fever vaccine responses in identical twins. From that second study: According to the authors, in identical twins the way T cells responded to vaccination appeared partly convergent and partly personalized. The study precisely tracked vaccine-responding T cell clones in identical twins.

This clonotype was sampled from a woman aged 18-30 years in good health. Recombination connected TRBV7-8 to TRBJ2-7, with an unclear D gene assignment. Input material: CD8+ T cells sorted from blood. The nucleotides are TGTGCCAGCAGCTTCGGCATCGAACACTACGAGCAGTACTTC. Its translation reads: CASSFGIEHYEQYF.